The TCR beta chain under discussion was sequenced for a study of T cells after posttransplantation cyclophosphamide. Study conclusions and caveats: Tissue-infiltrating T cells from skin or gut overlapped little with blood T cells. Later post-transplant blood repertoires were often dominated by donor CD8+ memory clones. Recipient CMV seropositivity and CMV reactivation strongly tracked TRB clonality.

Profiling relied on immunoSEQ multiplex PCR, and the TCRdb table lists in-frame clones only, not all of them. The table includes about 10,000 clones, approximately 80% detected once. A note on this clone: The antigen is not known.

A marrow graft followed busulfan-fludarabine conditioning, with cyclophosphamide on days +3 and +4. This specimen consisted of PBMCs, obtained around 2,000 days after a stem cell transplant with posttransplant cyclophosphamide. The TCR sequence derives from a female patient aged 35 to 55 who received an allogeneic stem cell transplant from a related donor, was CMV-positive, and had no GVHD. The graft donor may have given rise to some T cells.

The CDR3 DNA is TGTGCCAGTAGTTTCGGACTAGCGGGGGACCCGAGGGAGACCCAGTACTTC. Translated, it gives CASSFGLAGDPRETQYF. The genes are TRBV19 and TRBJ2-5, with TRBD2 matching over 13 bases. The CDR3 extends over 17 amino acids. Germline CDR1 and CDR2: LNHDA and SQIVND (reference sequence). Trimming at V came to 5 bases and at J to 5 bases, leaving 11 bases not matched to a gene.